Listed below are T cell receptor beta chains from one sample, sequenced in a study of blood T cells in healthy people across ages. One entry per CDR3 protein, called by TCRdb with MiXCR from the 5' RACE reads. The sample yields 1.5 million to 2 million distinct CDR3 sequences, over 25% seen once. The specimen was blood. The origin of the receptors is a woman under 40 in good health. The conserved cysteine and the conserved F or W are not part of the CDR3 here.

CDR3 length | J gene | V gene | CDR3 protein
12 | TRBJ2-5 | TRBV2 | ASSQAVRMETQY
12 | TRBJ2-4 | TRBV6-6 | ASKSTGRKNIQY
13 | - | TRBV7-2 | ASSPPGVRDYEQY
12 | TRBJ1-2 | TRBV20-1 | SASLRGIGDGYT
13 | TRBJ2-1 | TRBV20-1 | SARSGTGAYNVQF
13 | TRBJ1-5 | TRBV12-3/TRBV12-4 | ASSLDRLANQPQH
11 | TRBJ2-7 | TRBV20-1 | SADMGAPYEQY
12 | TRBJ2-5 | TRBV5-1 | ASSLVGETYELY
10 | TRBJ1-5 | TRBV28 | VSSLNIQPQH
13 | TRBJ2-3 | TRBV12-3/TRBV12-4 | ASSFSDVRVDTQY